The clone carrying this TCR beta chain is a singleton in its sample. The data were taken from a study of T cell changes during pregnancy in multiple sclerosis. Assay used: immunoSEQ multiplex PCR; TCRdb lists only in-frame clones, some missing. The sample consists of over 30,000 clones, roughly nine tenths of them appearing once. The TCR was taken from a female donor with multiple sclerosis, enrolled in a pregnancy study. The sequencing used CD4+ T cells from peripheral blood mononuclear cells, collected in the third trimester of pregnancy.

CDR3 nucleotide sequence: TGTGCCAGTAGTATAGGACTCCCCGTCTACAATGAGCAGTTCTTC. Translation: CASSIGLPVYNEQFF. This chain joins TRBV19 and TRBJ2-1; the D is unclear. Looked up from germline, CDR1 is LNHDA and CDR2 is SQIVND (reference sequence). The CDR3 contains 15 residues. The ends were cut back, 1 base at V and 3 bases at J, with 10 bases in the middle.